These 16 T cell receptor beta chains came from one sample sequenced in a study of blood T cells in healthy people across ages. Primed by a sample-barcoded 5' primer and a J-beta primer mix, a second PCR proceeded for about 6 to 11 cycles. TCRdb independently ran MiXCR on the 5' RACE reads; one entry per CDR3 protein. Of about 1 million distinct CDR3 sequences listed, 35% to 50% are singletons. Material: blood. The origin of the receptors is an older woman in good health.

As concerns this clonotype: Since a much larger clone is just one base distant, this may be a read error. The chain uses TRBV20-1 and TRBJ2-5; 9 nucleotides line up with TRBD2. The CDR3 has 16 residues. Looked up from germline, CDR1 is DFQATT and CDR2 is SNEGSKA (reference sequence). Germline trimming cut 6 bases from V and 0 bases from J; bases unmatched to any gene: 11. As DNA, the CDR3 is TGCAGTGCGGAGTGGTGCCTAGCGGGACACCAAGAGACCCAGTACTTC. Translating gives CSAEWCLAGHQETQYF.

The rearrangement uses TRBV3-1 and TRBJ2-5; a possible D gene is TRBD2 (5 bases). Trimming removed 4 bases from V and 4 bases from J, with 13 bases in between. Germline lookup yields CDR1 LGHDT and CDR2 YNNKEL (reference sequence). The CDR3 totals 14 residues. CDR3 protein: CASSPAVRGETQYF. The CDR3 region has the DNA TGTGCCAGCAGCCCAGCTGTACGGGGAGAGACCCAGTACTTC.

This clonotype was detected only a few times. The chain couples TRBV10-3 to TRBJ2-7; D might be TRBD2 (5 bases). V was pared by 4 bases and J by 4 bases, with 11 bases between. The germline V gene encodes CDR1 ENHRY and CDR2 SYGVKD. This CDR3 region has 13 residues. CDR3 region: CAISGGGRYEQYF. CDR3 DNA sequence: TGTGCCATCAGTGGGGGTGGGAGATACGAGCAGTACTTC.

Comments on this clonotype: The junction shows a germline mismatch at one end, possibly a read error. This chain joins TRBV7-6 and TRBJ2-1; D is perhaps TRBD2 (5 bases). From germline, CDR1 is SGHVS and CDR2 FNYEAQ. This CDR3 has 13 amino acids. The CDR3 sequence is CASSLALGYEQFF. The CDR3 DNA reads as TGTGCCAGCAGCCTAGCTCTGGGCTATGAGCAGTTCTTC.

This clonotype was picked up a small number of times. The V gene is TRBV28, the J gene TRBJ2-2; D is possibly TRBD1 (5 bases). This CDR3 has 16 residues. Germline V gene lookup returns CDR1 MDHEN and CDR2 SYDVKM. V dropped 7 bases and J dropped 4 bases, with 19 bases sitting between them. Written as DNA, the CDR3 is TGTGCCAGCATCTCACTAACAGGTCGTGGCACCGGGGAGCTGTTTTTT. Protein product: CASISLTGRGTGELFF.

The CDR3 region has the DNA TGTGCCAGCAGCTTAGCACAGGGGGCCGTGAATGAGCAGTTCTTC. Protein: CASSLAQGAVNEQFF. The rearrangement links TRBV7-2 to TRBJ2-1; 9 bases align to TRBD1. The V gene end was trimmed by 0 bases and the J gene end by 7 bases; junction bases not matched to a gene: 4. From germline, CDR1 is SGHTA and CDR2 FQGNSA. This CDR3 contains 15 residues.

CDR3 region: CASSPGPRANYGYTF. The CDR3 DNA reads TGTGCCAGCAGTCCGGGACCGCGAGCTAACTATGGCTACACCTTC. The V call is TRBV6-5, the J call TRBJ1-2; possibly TRBD1 for D (5 bases). The CDR3 spans 15 residues. CDR1 and CDR2 from the germline V gene are MNHEY and SVGAGI. V shed 5 bases and J shed 0 bases, with 13 bases lying between them.

The J gene is TRBJ1-2, the V gene TRBV20-1; 12 nucleotides match TRBD1. The length of the CDR3 is 14 residues. CDR1 is DFQATT and CDR2 is SNEGSKA in the germline V gene (reference sequence). The trim removed 1 base at V and 7 bases at J, leaving 4 bases unmatched. As DNA, the CDR3 is TGCAGTGCTAGAGGGGGACAGGGGGCTTTTGGCTACACCTTC. This sequence encodes CSARGGQGAFGYTF.

The chain carries TRBV11-2 and TRBJ2-7, with 9 positions matching TRBD2. Trimming cost V 4 bases and J 2 bases; bases outside gene matches: 6. Per germline, CDR1 SGHAT and CDR2 FQNNGV. This CDR3 has 15 residues. The CDR3 nucleotides read TGTGCCAGCAGCTCCCTAGCGGGAAAACCCTACGAGCAGTACTTC. This codes for CASSSLAGKPYEQYF.

DNA of the CDR3: TGCAGCGTGGCCGCTAGACAGAACAATGAGCAGTTCTTC. Its translation is CSVAARQNNEQFF. The rearrangement joins TRBV29-1 to TRBJ2-1, with D tentatively TRBD1 (5 bases). Trimming pared 6 bases from V and 5 bases from J, leaving 14 bases between. In germline, CDR1 is SQVTM, CDR2 ANQGSEA. The CDR3 spans 13 residues.

This clonotype showed up just a few times. This chain uses TRBV4-1 with TRBJ2-5; 12 nucleotides align to TRBD2. Trimming cost V 4 bases and J 4 bases; bases outside gene matches: 7. Germline CDR1 and CDR2: MGHRA and YSYEKL. This CDR3 contains 16 residues. The DNA of the CDR3 is TGCGCCAGCAGCCCATACGGACTAGCGGGAAGAGAGACCCAGTACTTC. This gives the protein CASSPYGLAGRETQYF.

V gene TRBV5-1 combines with J gene TRBJ1-2; D is ambiguous. The V gene lost 3 bases and the J gene lost 6 bases, with 15 bases spanning the gap. The germline gives CDR1 SGHRS, CDR2 YFSETQ. The CDR3 is made up of 14 amino acids. The CDR3 protein is CASSSADVSDGYTF. CDR3 coding DNA: TGCGCCAGCAGCTCGGCCGACGTAAGTGATGGCTACACCTTC.

This chain connects TRBV28 to TRBJ2-4; D ambiguous. The germline V and J ends were trimmed by 6 bases and 6 bases, with 9 bases remaining between them. Germline lookup yields CDR1 MDHEN and CDR2 SYDVKM. CDR3 length: 12 residues. The DNA of the CDR3 is TGTGCCAGCAGCTCAAGATTAAACATTCAGTACTTC. Translated, it gives CASSSRLNIQYF. Together with reference TRBV28 and TRBJ2-4, the CDR3 gives the full variable domain: DVKVTQSSRYLVKRTGEKVFLECVQDMDHENMFWYRQDPGLGLRLIYFSYDVKMKEKGDIPEGYSVSREKKERFSLILESASTNQTSMYLCASSSRLNIQYFGAGTRLSVL.

The chain combines TRBV6-4 with TRBJ2-7, with TRBD1 matching over 9 bases. The CDR3 covers 17 residues. With V trimmed by 0 bases and J by 0 bases, 6 bases remained unmatched. Germline assignment: CDR1 MRHNA and CDR2 SNTAGT. The CDR3 DNA is TGTGCCAGCAGTGACTCTTTTGGACAGGGGCGCTCCTACGAGCAGTACTTC. This translates into CASSDSFGQGRSYEQYF.

The CDR3 loop is CASNRQGAGYGYTF. DNA of the CDR3: TGTGCCAGCAACCGACAGGGGGCCGGCTATGGCTACACCTTC. The rearrangement joins TRBV7-2 to TRBJ1-2, with 10 bases matching TRBD1. V shed 7 bases, J shed 4 bases, and the junction held 6 bases outside the gene matches. The CDR3 extends over 14 amino acids. CDR1 SGHTA and CDR2 FQGNSA come from the germline V gene.

This clonotype turned up a few times. Written as DNA, the CDR3 is TGTGCCAGCAGTTACGCCTTAGCTACCTTCTACGAGCAGTACTTC. As protein: CASSYALATFYEQYF. V is TRBV6-5 and J is TRBJ2-7; the D is unclear. The germline gives CDR1 MNHEY, CDR2 SVGAGI. The germline V and J ends were trimmed by 2 bases and 3 bases, with 14 bases remaining between them. The CDR3 is 15 residues long.